The 29 T cell receptor beta chains listed next were all sequenced from one sample in a study of regulatory T cells in long-lasting Graves disease (dated by TCRdb to about 2021). Interpreted using the paper, the time point label stands for: newly diagnosed GD, antithyroid drugs for less than 3 months. RNA was extracted from PBMCs in TRIzol for both TCR sequencing and RNA sequencing. Library construction relied on multiplex PCR. TCRdb shows the sequencer as Illumina HiSeq 4000. iRepertoire HTBI primers and Arm-PCR amplification of CDR3 regions were used to construct TCR beta libraries. The raw public reads went through TCRdb reprocessing: fastp at Q25, MiXCR clone calling, in-frame beta chains kept. Rows merge per CDR3 protein into single entries with the most common DNA and genes. For this sample the table gives about half a million distinct CDR3 sequences, of which more than 10% were detected only once. About 8.9% of the sample lies in the top ten.

The sample also formed part of further work on T cells in Graves' hyperthyroidism and ophthalmopathy.

The source was peripheral blood mononuclear cells (PBMCs), collected at new diagnosis, from a patient treated with antithyroid drugs. The receptors here all came from a woman aged 30 to 39 with Graves disease. Donor details come from another sample of the same person, matched by shared clones.

This clonotype showed up just once. It may be a read error: a sequence one base away is much more abundant. This chain uses TRBV20-1 with TRBJ2-1; 9 bases map to TRBD2. The CDR3 sequence is 13 residues long. The V gene's germline CDR1 is DFQATT and CDR2 SNEGSKA (reference sequence). CDR3 nucleotide sequence: TGCAGTGCTAGAGAGGGACTAGCATATGAGGAGTTCTTC. This translates into CSAREGLAYEEFF.

This clonotype was observed many times. The chain has TRBV6-2 or TRBV6-3 and TRBJ2-1, with D perhaps matching TRBD2 (5 bases). CDR3 length: 16 amino acids. V shed 0 bases and J shed 0 bases, with 9 bases lying between them. Germline V gene data show CDR1 as MNHEY and CDR2 as SVGEGT. The CDR3 region is CASSYSDLSSYNEQFF. CDR3 sequence (DNA): TGTGCCAGCAGTTACTCGGACTTGAGCTCCTACAATGAGCAGTTCTTC.

The J gene is TRBJ2-7, the V gene TRBV20-1; 8 bases fit TRBD2. CDR3 length equals 16 residues. Germline CDR1 and CDR2: DFQATT and SNEGSKA (reference sequence). V gave up 5 bases and J gave up 6 bases; unmatched junction bases: 18. The CDR3 region has the DNA TGCAGTGCTGTAGACGGCGGGAGGCCCCTCAGGGGCGAGCAGTACTTC. Encoded protein: CSAVDGGRPLRGEQYF.

At least ten counts were recorded for this clonotype. The chain employs TRBV12-3 or TRBV12-4 and TRBJ2-2, with TRBD1 identical over 7 bases. Trimming at V came to 3 bases and at J to 5 bases, leaving 6 bases not matched to a gene. CDR3 length: 15 amino acids. The CDR3 DNA reads as TGTGCCAGCAGTTTTAGCTACAGGGGAACCGGGGAGCTGTTTTTT. Protein product: CASSFSYRGTGELFF.

The sample holds many counts of this clonotype. The chain joins TRBV27 to TRBJ1-4, with a weak D call TRBD1 (6 bases). The CDR3 is made up of 15 amino acids. Trimming pared 4 bases from V and 7 bases from J, leaving 16 bases between. Germline CDR1 MNHEY, CDR2 SMNVEV (reference sequence). The CDR3, as DNA: TGTGCCAGCAGTTCGACAGGCTATCTGGGTGAAAAACTGTTTTTT. Its translation: CASSSTGYLGEKLFF.

A remark on this clonotype: A much larger clone lies one base from this, so it may be a read error. The rearrangement links TRBV11-2 to TRBJ2-7, with D possibly being TRBD2 (6 bases). The CDR3 spans 19 residues. Deletions cut 4 bases from V and 7 bases from J, with 32 bases between. Per germline, CDR1 SGHAT and CDR2 FQNNGV. In DNA form, the CDR3 reads TGTGCCAGCAGCTCACCCCGGGGGAGCCGACGTAGCTCCTACAATGAGCAGTACTTC. It is translated as CASSSPRGSRRSSYNEQYF.

The sample holds many counts of this clonotype. The gene calls are TRBV7-8 and TRBJ2-3; possibly TRBD1 for D (5 bases). The CDR3 has 16 residues. CDR1 and CDR2 (germline): SGHVS, FQNEAQ. V was pared by 0 bases and J by 0 bases, with 10 bases between. In DNA, the CDR3 is TGTGCCAGCAGCTTAGCTACAGACAGTAGCACAGATACGCAGTATTTT. It yields the protein CASSLATDSSTDTQYF.

This clonotype was picked up a small number of times. The chain employs TRBV5-4 and TRBJ2-1; TRBD2 is a possible D gene (6 bases). The CDR3 totals 16 residues. Germline CDR1 SGHNT, CDR2 YYREEE (reference sequence). With 3 bases removed from V and 6 bases from J, the gap between germline ends came to 19 bases. The CDR3 loop reads CASSSEGRRRVNEQFF. CDR3 coding DNA: TGTGCCAGCAGCTCAGAGGGGAGGAGAAGGGTCAATGAGCAGTTCTTC.

This sequence joins TRBV4-3 and TRBJ2-7; D is unclear. Germline V gene sequence: CDR1 LGHNA, CDR2 YSLEER. The CDR3 runs 14 residues. Trimming pared 0 bases from V and 6 bases from J, leaving 12 bases between. Here the CDR3 reads CASSQDLSFGEQYF. The CDR3 nucleotides are TGCGCCAGCAGCCAAGATTTGAGTTTCGGCGAGCAGTACTTC.

This clonotype was picked up many times. The chain is built from TRBV10-2 and TRBJ1-2; tentatively, D is TRBD1 (6 bases). Germline CDR1 and CDR2: WSHSY and SAAADI. Trimming took 0 bases from V and 5 from J, leaving 19 bases between them. The CDR3 loop spans 17 amino acids. The CDR3 loop is CASSESMRPDRDYGYTF. CDR3 nucleotides: TGCGCCAGCAGTGAGTCCATGCGACCGGACAGAGATTATGGCTACACCTTC.

This chain connects TRBV20-1 to TRBJ2-7, with TRBD2 matching 14 bases. J gave up 2 bases and V 5 bases, and 5 bases lay outside the gene matches. The CDR3 sequence is 15 residues long. CDR1 is DFQATT, CDR2 SNEGSKA, per germline (reference sequence). This CDR3 reads CSAQGLAGGTYEQYF. CDR3 nucleotide sequence: TGCAGTGCTCAAGGACTAGCGGGGGGAACCTACGAGCAGTACTTC.

A few counts support this clonotype. This chain links TRBV6-5 with TRBJ2-7; D gene ambiguous. Germline CDR1 and CDR2: MNHEY and SVGAGI. V was trimmed by 3 bases and J by 5 bases, leaving 14 bases between them. This CDR3 comprises 14 residues. CDR3 in DNA: TGTGCCAGCAGTTATGGCGCGGCCGCCGACGAGCAGTACTTC. It encodes CASSYGAAADEQYF.

This clonotype was seen only a few times. The chain links TRBV20-1 to TRBJ1-4; 7 bases are shared with TRBD1. The CDR3 runs to 14 residues. Germline V gene data show CDR1 as DFQATT and CDR2 as SNEGSKA (reference sequence). V lost 4 bases, J lost 6 bases, and 8 bases stayed unmatched. CDR3 sequence: CSATDRVGDEKLFF. Written as DNA, the CDR3 is TGCAGTGCTACCGACAGGGTCGGGGATGAAAAACTGTTTTTT.

The sample holds a few counts of this clonotype. This chain links TRBV9 with TRBJ2-2; 8 bases agree with TRBD1. J lost 0 bases, V lost 4 bases, and 20 bases had no gene match. The V gene's germline CDR1 is SGDLS and CDR2 YYNGEE. The CDR3 covers 21 residues. CDR3 protein: CASSPGLKGQAGWANTGELFF. The CDR3 DNA follows: TGTGCCAGCAGCCCAGGTTTAAAGGGACAGGCGGGGTGGGCGAACACCGGGGAGCTGTTTTTT.

The sample holds many counts of this clonotype. CDR3 coding DNA: TGTGCCAGCAGCCGGACTTGGGGGGGGGAGACCCAGTACTTC. Residues: CASSRTWGGETQYF. The chain joins TRBV6-1 to TRBJ2-5; 7 bases are shared with TRBD2. Germline values: CDR1 MNHNS, CDR2 SASEGT. Trimming removed 6 bases from V and 5 bases from J; junction bases left unmatched: 9. The CDR3 runs 14 residues.

This clonotype was seen many times. The rearrangement links TRBV27 to TRBJ2-1; no clear D. The CDR3 sequence is 15 residues long. Trimming stripped 6 bases from V and 4 bases from J, with 16 bases between. Per germline, CDR1 MNHEY and CDR2 SMNVEV (reference sequence). CDR3 amino acids: CASSLQRSPYNEQFF. The CDR3 DNA is TGTGCCAGCAGCTTGCAGAGGAGCCCTTACAATGAGCAGTTCTTC.

The CDR3 region has the DNA TGTGCCAGTAAGAGGGACAGGGGATCCTACGAGCAGTACTTC. It encodes CASKRDRGSYEQYF. The V gene is TRBV19, the J gene TRBJ2-7, with 10 bases fitting TRBD1. This CDR3 region has 14 residues. Germline CDR1 and CDR2: LNHDA and SQIVND (reference sequence). V lost 7 bases to trimming and J lost 1 base; unmatched junction nucleotides: 4.

The table lists this clonotype with many counts. This rearrangement joins TRBV6-1 to TRBJ2-1; TRBD2 matches 10 bases. V shed 0 bases, J shed 6 bases, and the junction held 5 bases outside the gene matches. The germline gives CDR1 MNHNS, CDR2 SASEGT. The CDR3 spans 16 residues. The CDR3 coding sequence is TGTGCCAGCAGTGAAGCGCTTAGCGGGAGGTCCAATGAGCAGTTCTTC. Translated, it gives CASSEALSGRSNEQFF.

In its sample, this clonotype was seen many times. The J gene is TRBJ2-1, the V gene TRBV12-3 or TRBV12-4; TRBD2 aligns across 9 bases. The CDR3 has 16 residues. Trimming took 7 bases from V and 6 from J; bases not matched to a gene: 13. CDR3 region: CASTVGGLAGINEQFF. The CDR3 DNA follows: TGTGCCAGCACCGTCGGGGGGCTAGCGGGGATCAATGAGCAGTTCTTC.

This clonotype was found many times. This chain's CDR3 is CASSQGRREVTDTQYF. CDR3 in DNA: TGTGCCAGCAGCCAGGGGCGGCGGGAGGTCACAGATACGCAGTATTTT. This chain links TRBV4-2 with TRBJ2-3; TRBD2 agrees at 8 bases. CDR1 is LGHNA, CDR2 YNFKEQ, per germline. This CDR3 is built from 16 residues. With 3 bases clipped from V and 2 bases from J, the junction kept 7 bases outside the gene matches.

In this sample, this clonotype turned up a few times. This may arise from a read error, as a much more abundant clone is one base away. The CDR3 DNA reads TGTGCCAGCAGTGAAGGTCTGCAAGAGACCCGGTACTTC. Translated, it gives CASSEGLQETRYF. This rearrangement joins TRBV2 to TRBJ2-5; D ambiguous. Germline loops: CDR1 SNHLY, CDR2 FYNNEI. The CDR3 has 13 amino acids.

This clonotype appeared many times. The gene calls are TRBV5-1 and TRBJ1-2; TRBD1 aligns across 8 bases. The CDR3 runs 16 residues. V gave up 3 bases and J gave up 5 bases; unmatched junction bases: 12. Germline CDR1 reads SGHRS; CDR2 reads YFSETQ. The CDR3 coding sequence is TGCGCCAGCAGCTCAAACCCCGGGACAGGAGGGTATGGCTACACCTTC. Residues: CASSSNPGTGGYGYTF. The full variable domain, completed using reference TRBV5-1 and TRBJ1-2, is KAGVTQTPRYLIKTRGQQVTLSCSPISGHRSVSWYQQTPGQGLQFLFEYFSETQRNKGNFPGRFSGRQFSNSRSEMNVSTLELGDSALYLCASSSNPGTGGYGYTFGSGTRLTVV.

The sample holds many counts of this clonotype. The V and J genes are TRBV29-1 and TRBJ2-3; D not certain. CDR1 and CDR2 (germline): SQVTM, ANQGSEA. The CDR3 has 13 amino acids. The V end was cut by 1 base, the J end by 3 bases, with 8 bases between. CDR3 protein: CSVEVRSTDTQYF. The CDR3, as DNA: TGCAGCGTTGAAGTGCGGTCGACAGATACGCAGTATTTT.

The CDR3 protein is CASSSDRASGNTIYF. DNA of the CDR3: TGTGCCAGCAGCTCGGACAGAGCCTCTGGAAACACCATATATTTT. This chain uses TRBV9 with TRBJ1-3; possible D gene TRBD1, 6 bases. Looked up from germline, CDR1 is SGDLS and CDR2 is YYNGEE. Trimming pared 4 bases from V and 0 bases from J, leaving 11 bases between. The CDR3 has 15 residues.

The V gene is TRBV15, the J gene TRBJ2-7; D possibly corresponds to TRBD2 (5 bases). V was cut by 3 bases and J by 2 bases, with 14 bases left in between. CDR3 size: 15 residues. Per germline, CDR1 LNHNV and CDR2 YYDKDF (reference sequence). The CDR3 sequence is CATSSGRGLPYEQYF. The DNA of the CDR3 is TGTGCCACCAGCAGTGGCCGCGGGCTGCCCTACGAGCAGTACTTC.

The chain has TRBV13 and TRBJ1-6; 9 bases align to TRBD1. The V segment lost 5 bases and the J segment 7 bases; nucleotides outside the gene matches: 3. Germline CDR1 PRHDT, CDR2 FYEKMQ (reference sequence). This CDR3 region has 14 residues. This chain's CDR3 is CASSQTGGNSPLHF. Here the CDR3 DNA reads TGTGCCAGCAGCCAGACAGGGGGGAATTCACCCCTCCACTTT.

This clonotype appeared many times. The chain has TRBV2 and TRBJ1-6; 7 bases fit TRBD1. V dropped 5 bases and J dropped 5; count of bases not matched to a gene: 3. Germline lookup yields CDR1 SNHLY and CDR2 FYNNEI. There are 14 residues in the CDR3. The CDR3 DNA is TGTGCCAGCAGTATACAGGGGAATAATTCACCCCTCCACTTT. Its translation: CASSIQGNNSPLHF.

This clonotype occurred many times. The chain's CDR3 is CASRGLAGGVGTGELFF. The CDR3 DNA follows: TGTGCCAGCAGAGGACTAGCGGGAGGTGTGGGCACCGGGGAGCTGTTTTTT. The chain links TRBV27 to TRBJ2-2; 14 bases agree with TRBD2. CDR3 length equals 17 residues. CDR1 and CDR2 (germline): MNHEY, SMNVEV (reference sequence). Trimming cost V 6 bases and J 4 bases; bases outside gene matches: 7.

This clonotype has ten or more counts. The V gene is TRBV20-1, the J gene TRBJ2-5; TRBD2 aligns across 8 bases. The V and J ends lost 6 bases and 4 bases, in that order; junction bases with no gene match: 13. Germline lookup yields CDR1 DFQATT and CDR2 SNEGSKA (reference sequence). The CDR3 is 15 residues long. The CDR3 sequence is CSATQTRGVTETQYF. CDR3 in DNA: TGCAGTGCCACACAAACGCGGGGGGTGACAGAGACCCAGTACTTC.